What follows describes a single T cell receptor (beta chain). Its antigen is unidentified. PCR used 60 Vbeta primers and 13 Jbeta primers. Data came from immunoSEQ multiplex PCR; TCRdb stores just in-frame clones and leaves some out. The table has some 140,000 clones, about three quarters seen once. The sample comes from a study of cytomegalovirus exposure and HLA in healthy donors. At the level of the study: Tens of millions of unique TCRs from HLA-typed donors were held in an early release of data. Study-level points and caveats: When analyzed later, a missense DCLRE1C variant was found to be linked to TCR beta V- and J-gene trimming.

The origin of this receptor is a male donor in good health and CMV-seropositive. The sequenced material came from PBMCs.

CDR3 coding DNA: TGTGCCAGCAGCTTGTGGGTTACACAGGGGCATGAAAAACTGTTTTTT. Protein product: CASSLWVTQGHEKLFF. This chain connects TRBV5-6 to TRBJ1-4, with 7 positions matching TRBD1. With V trimmed by 1 base and J by 6 bases, 9 bases remained unmatched. Per the germline V gene, CDR1 is SGHDT and CDR2 is YYEEEE. This CDR3 spans 16 amino acids.